Given below is one TCR beta chain in context. Its antigen is unidentified. Method: immunoSEQ multiplex PCR; TCRdb's copy keeps in-frame clones and lacks some. The sample holds tens of thousands of clones; roughly 89% are singletons and the top ten take roughly 0.31%. The record originates from a study of graft-versus-host responses after intestinal transplantation. Looking at the study overall: Tacrolimus plus steroids were given to all recipients for approximately 3 years, preceded by anti-thymocyte globulin induction. Study results and limitations: Researchers found GvH clones in recipient marrow, and some showed up first in ileum or blood.

The source is a human donor who received an intestinal transplant. The input for sequencing was unstimulated CD4+ T cells sorted from spleen or lymph node cells, taken before intestinal transplant.

The CDR3 sequence is CASSSLGGDGGRALDEQYF. In DNA, the CDR3 is TGTGCCAGCAGCTCCCTAGGAGGGGACGGCGGGAGGGCGTTGGACGAGCAGTACTTC. J is TRBJ2-7 and V is TRBV11-2, with 9 bases identical to TRBD2. Germline CDR1 is SGHAT and CDR2 is FQNNGV. The CDR3 is 19 residues long. Germline trimming cut 4 bases from V and 5 bases from J; bases unmatched to any gene: 21.